This T cell receptor beta chain comes out of a study of memory CD8 T cells in hepatitis C reinfection. Across the whole study: Pre-reinfection sampling occurred 55 to 20 weeks ahead of detected reinfection.

The table lists this clone with a count of one. Antigen unknown. The study's findings and limits: With 5 or 6 donors, public clonotype conclusions could not be definitive.

The method was immunoSEQ multiplex PCR; TCRdb's version includes in-frame clones alone and lacks a portion of them. Of approximately 50,000 clones listed, approximately 89% are singletons. Time point reported: pre-reinfection, 55 to 20 weeks before reinfection detection. No in vitro expansion preceded TCR sequencing of the sorted cells. A couple of donors provided sorted CD3+ CD8+ CD45RO- naive CD8 T cells at all three reinfection time points. CDR1 is SGDLS, CDR2 YYNGEE, per germline. The CDR3 runs to 13 residues. V trimming: 7 bases; J trimming: 4 bases; junction bases outside the gene matches: 3. This chain uses TRBV9 with TRBJ2-1; 9 nucleotides line up with TRBD2. The TCR was taken from a man aged 18 to 35 with hepatitis C virus infection. Sequenced sample: naive CD8+ T cells sorted from blood. The DNA for the CDR3 is TGTGCCAGCGCGGGGGGGAAATACAATGAGCAGTTCTTC. This sequence encodes CASAGGKYNEQFF.